The 14 T cell receptor beta chains presented below share a single source sample, sequenced in a study of cytotoxic CD8 clonotypes in ibrutinib-treated CLL. The repertoire was sequenced with immunoSEQ multiplex PCR; TCRdb's copy has only in-frame clones and lacks some. The data hold 52,000 or so clones, with around four fifths observed a single time. Specimen: PBMCs, collected after 24 months of ibrutinib treatment. These receptor sequences come from a human donor with chronic lymphocytic leukemia.

The CDR3 sequence is CASSQGGTEQYF. CDR3 in DNA: TGCGCCAGCAGCCAAGGAGGGACCGAGCAGTACTTC. The rearrangement joins TRBV4-1 to TRBJ2-7, with D perhaps assigned TRBD1 or TRBD2 (5 bases each). Germline V gives CDR1 MGHRA, CDR2 YSYEKL. This CDR3 spans 12 amino acids. The germline V and J ends were trimmed by 1 base and 6 bases, with 7 bases remaining between them.

The CDR3 nucleotides are TGTGCCAGTAATGCCGGGACAGGGGCCGAAAAACTGTTTTTT. Amino acid sequence: CASNAGTGAEKLFF. This chain uses TRBV19 with TRBJ1-4; TRBD1 aligns across 10 bases. CDR1 LNHDA and CDR2 SQIVND come from the germline V gene (reference sequence). The CDR3 length is 14 residues. Trimming at V came to 7 bases and at J to 8 bases, leaving 7 bases not matched to a gene.

This clone showed up just a few times. The chain employs TRBV28 and TRBJ1-2; no firm D call. The V end lost 11 bases, the J end lost 7 bases, and 20 bases lay between the germline ends. CDR1 MDHEN and CDR2 SYDVKM come from the germline V gene. The CDR3 is 13 residues long. The CDR3 protein is CAWSGGISGGYTF. For the CDR3, the DNA is TGTGCCTGGTCAGGTGGGATTTCGGGTGGCTACACCTTC.

Only a few counts were recorded for this clone. The V call is TRBV5-1, the J call TRBJ1-1; 7 bases match TRBD1. CDR3 length: 14 amino acids. V trimming: 1 base; J trimming: 1 base; junction bases outside the gene matches: 1. Per germline, CDR1 SGHRS and CDR2 YFSETQ. The CDR3 is CASSLRQGNTEAFF. The CDR3, as DNA: TGCGCCAGCAGCTTGAGACAGGGGAACACTGAAGCTTTCTTT.

The chain recombines TRBV27 with TRBJ2-3, with a tentative D call TRBD1 (6 bases). Germline-derived CDR1 and CDR2 are MNHEY and SMNVEV (reference sequence). V was pared by 5 bases and J by 10 bases, with 16 bases between. This CDR3 has 13 amino acids. CDR3 sequence (DNA): TGTGCCAGCAGTCGACGGGACACCCAGGCGCAGTATTTT. Protein product: CASSRRDTQAQYF.

DNA of the CDR3: TGCAGCGTTGAAGTTCCGGACAGCTCCTACGAGCAGTACTTC. It is translated as CSVEVPDSSYEQYF. This rearrangement joins TRBV29-1 to TRBJ2-7, with D tentatively TRBD1 (6 bases). Deletions cut 1 base from V and 0 bases from J, with 10 bases between. The CDR3 covers 14 residues. CDR1 SQVTM and CDR2 ANQGSEA come from the germline V gene.

The J gene is TRBJ2-2, the V gene TRBV5-8; TRBD1 is a possible D gene (5 bases). V lost 4 bases and J lost 1, with 17 bases in between. CDR3 length: 17 residues. The germline gives CDR1 SGHTS, CDR2 YDEGEE. DNA of the CDR3: TGTGCCAGCAGCCTCCACTTGACAGACCGGAACACCGGGGAGCTGTTTTTT. Translating gives CASSLHLTDRNTGELFF.

This chain connects TRBV27 to TRBJ2-7, with a tentative D call TRBD1 (6 bases). This CDR3 has 14 amino acids. Germline CDR1 is MNHEY and CDR2 is SMNVEV (reference sequence). Trimming left V 3 bases short and J 5 bases short, with 14 bases between. CDR3 sequence: CASSFTRGFNEQYF. The CDR3 nucleotides read TGTGCCAGCAGTTTCACCAGGGGTTTCAACGAGCAGTACTTC.

The CDR3 here is CASSLEVGQKAGYTF. Written as DNA, the CDR3 is TGTGCCAGCAGCTTGGAGGTGGGACAAAAGGCTGGCTACACCTTC. This rearrangement joins TRBV5-6 to TRBJ1-2; maybe TRBD1 (6 bases). CDR1 is SGHDT and CDR2 is YYEEEE in the germline V gene. V was clipped by 0 bases and J by 7 bases, with 16 bases between them. The CDR3 runs 15 residues.

The chain links TRBV6-5 to TRBJ2-5; a weak D match, TRBD2 (6 bases). This CDR3 spans 15 amino acids. Trimming cost V 8 bases and J 4 bases, with 20 bases left between them. Germline assignment: CDR1 MNHEY and CDR2 SVGAGI. The CDR3 sequence is CASQPQGGRGETQYF. The DNA of the CDR3 is TGTGCCAGCCAACCGCAGGGTGGGCGGGGAGAGACCCAGTACTTC.

V is TRBV5-4 and J is TRBJ2-7; D unresolved. The V end lost 0 bases, the J end lost 2 bases, and 6 bases lay between the germline ends. Germline V gene lookup returns CDR1 SGHNT and CDR2 YYREEE (reference sequence). The CDR3 has 13 amino acids. CDR3 loop: CASSLVGTYEQYF. CDR3 DNA sequence: TGTGCCAGCAGCTTGGTCGGTACCTACGAGCAGTACTTC.

V gene TRBV7-3 combines with J gene TRBJ2-3, with D maybe TRBD1 (5 bases). Germline-derived CDR1 and CDR2 are SGHTA and FQGTGA. Deletions cut 0 bases from V and 0 bases from J, with 7 bases between. The CDR3 totals 15 residues. CDR3 in amino acids: CASSLTGDSTDTQYF. The CDR3 nucleotides read TGTGCCAGCAGCTTAACAGGGGATAGCACAGATACGCAGTATTTT.

The gene calls are TRBV28 and TRBJ2-3; 11 nucleotides line up with TRBD2. With V trimmed by 5 bases and J by 2 bases, 9 bases remained unmatched. The CDR3 is 17 residues long. The V gene's germline CDR1 is MDHEN and CDR2 SYDVKM. The CDR3 loop reads CASSPGTSGGITDTQYF. Written as DNA, the CDR3 is TGTGCCAGCAGTCCGGGGACTAGCGGAGGGATCACAGATACGCAGTATTTT.

The V call is TRBV30, the J call TRBJ2-5, with D tentatively TRBD1 (5 bases). Germline V gives CDR1 GTSNPN, CDR2 SVGIG (reference sequence). Trimming cost V 3 bases and J 5 bases, with 16 bases left between them. CDR3 length: 14 residues. The CDR3 DNA reads as TGTGCCTGGAGGGGGCCGGGTTCAGTGGAGACCCAGTACTTC. Translating gives CAWRGPGSVETQYF.